Listed below are T cell receptor beta chains from one sample, sequenced in a study of Ad26.COV2.S vaccination and SARS-CoV-2 variants. Libraries were prepared by immunoSEQ multiplex PCR; TCRdb keeps only in-frame clonotypes and omits some of them. The data contain hundreds of thousands of clones, around 92% of them singletons. The sequencing here drew on peripheral blood, taken in a trial of Ad26.COV2.S vaccine versus placebo. The receptors were gathered from a person between 18 and 65 years old who received the Ad26.COV2.S COVID-19 vaccine or a placebo. The CDR3 runs from the conserved cysteine through the conserved F or W. A D gene is named only where the DNA matches it firmly. Size tells how often a clone was seen (once, few, many) or the class of an expanded clone, and some rows leave it out.

v_call	d_call	j_call	clone_size	cdr3_aa
TRBV6-2/TRBV6-3	NA	TRBJ1-2	few	CASSSQGVGYTF
TRBV7-8	NA	TRBJ1-3	NA	CASSRDGDTIYF
TRBV30	NA	TRBJ2-2	NA	CAWSQGRNPNAGELFF
TRBV30	TRBD2	TRBJ2-7	NA	CAWSVGGSYEQYF
TRBV27	TRBD2	TRBJ2-1	NA	CASSVAGGSNEQFF
TRBV5-6	NA	TRBJ2-1	NA	CASSVLRRSYYNEQFF
TRBV6-5	NA	TRBJ2-1	NA	CASTQDGYNEQFF
TRBV2	NA	TRBJ1-4	NA	CASSPQTGAYRLFF
TRBV5-1	TRBD1	TRBJ2-6	NA	CASSRPGTGTGANVLTF
TRBV5-1	NA	TRBJ2-6	once	CASSLSPGANVLTF
TRBV6-5	NA	TRBJ1-1	NA	CASSYDGGAGSTEAFF
TRBV28	NA	TRBJ1-4	NA	CASRSQNEKLFF
TRBV7-9	NA	TRBJ1-1	NA	CASSLTTAQLNTEAFF
TRBV6-5	NA	TRBJ2-6	NA	CASSYLSGANVLTF
TRBV29-1	NA	TRBJ2-3	NA	CSAQRGGTTDTQYF
TRBV7-4	TRBD1	TRBJ1-1	few	CASSKMGQGKGTEAFF
TRBV9	TRBD2	TRBJ2-3	NA	CASGWGGTTDTQYF
TRBV18	TRBD1	TRBJ1-6	few	CASSRTGGENSPLHF
TRBV3-1/TRBV3-2	TRBD2	TRBJ2-2	NA	CASSPRLAIGELFF
TRBV6-5	NA	TRBJ2-3	NA	CASSFRTFTDTQYF
TRBV7-2	TRBD2	TRBJ2-2	NA	CASSLGLAGPPTGELFF
TRBV19	NA	TRBJ1-2	NA	CASSSPPGSYGYTF
TRBV18	NA	TRBJ1-1	NA	CASSAGLNTEAFF
TRBV4-2	TRBD1	TRBJ1-1	few	CASSRRTGANTEAFF
TRBV13	TRBD2	TRBJ2-7	NA	CASSSSGGVNYEQYF
TRBV7-2	NA	TRBJ1-1	NA	CASSLQGFLNTEAFF
TRBV10-3	NA	TRBJ2-3	NA	CATLQGRSTDTQYF
TRBV7-9	TRBD1	TRBJ2-7	NA	CASSSNTGTGDLNDYEQYF
TRBV7-2	TRBD1	TRBJ1-6	NA	CASSPQGAMHSPLHF
TRBV7-2	NA	TRBJ1-1	NA	CASSVGENTEAFF
TRBV7-8	NA	TRBJ1-3	NA	CASSLVPGTGNTIYF
TRBV30	TRBD1	TRBJ1-2	NA	CAWAYRGFHYGYTF
TRBV2	NA	TRBJ1-6	NA	CASGGGVGDYNSPLHF
TRBV6-5	NA	TRBJ2-1	NA	CASSYSTGSEQFF
TRBV19	TRBD2	TRBJ2-5	NA	CASSIRVVPGLAVQETQYF
TRBV18	NA	TRBJ2-5	NA	CASSRGDEETQYF
TRBV10-1	TRBD1	TRBJ1-6	few	CASSRTGTNSPLHF
TRBV20-1	TRBD1	TRBJ1-5	NA	CSASFRQGSLNQPQHF
TRBV5-1	TRBD2	TRBJ2-7	NA	CASSLVAGPNYEQYF
TRBV18	TRBD1	TRBJ1-1	once	CASSPRTGVEDTEAFF
TRBV7-8	TRBD2	TRBJ2-1	NA	CATRVAGGPSSFPNEQFF
TRBV18	TRBD1	TRBJ1-1	NA	CASSPRTGAYGTEAFF
TRBV7-9	NA	TRBJ1-6	NA	CASSFGVARDSPLHF
TRBV7-9	NA	TRBJ1-3	NA	CASNQGNSGNTIYF
TRBV3-1/TRBV3-2	NA	TRBJ2-5	once	CASSQESGVLAQYF
TRBV7-9	NA	TRBJ2-2	NA	CASSLYGPSGELFF
TRBV27	NA	TRBJ2-2	NA	CASSLSGGNTGELFF
TRBV5-1	NA	TRBJ2-5	NA	CASSQTTGLETQYF
TRBV30	TRBD1	TRBJ2-7	NA	CACYSETGPYEQYF